This TCR beta chain derives from a study of blood T cell repertoires in COVID-19. Overall study: The samples span acute and convalescent COVID-19 from the United States, Italy and Spain. Nucleic acid was either cDNA or gDNA, and it came from T cells, B-cell-depleted T cells, or PBMCs.

The V and J ends lost 8 bases and 4 bases respectively, with 11 bases between them. The CDR3 spans 12 residues. The V gene's germline CDR1 is MDHEN and CDR2 SYDVKM. In the original analysis: Nucleated cell counts were estimated from reference gene primer amplification. Sequencing was performed with immunoSEQ multiplex PCR; in TCRdb, only in-frame clones are kept and a portion is missing. The V and J calls and the clone size are those of that table, but D and trimming were determined from the DNA. The profile shows about 140,000 clones, 75% to 85% of them singletons. The sequence came from a woman aged 80 or over with acute or convalescent COVID-19. This chain uses TRBV28 with TRBJ1-2; D remains unclear. The sample was peripheral blood. CDR3: CASREQTYGYTF. The CDR3 nucleotides read TGTGCCAGCCGGGAGCAGACCTATGGCTACACCTTC.